The sequence of this TCR beta chain was determined in a study of blood T cell repertoires in COVID-19. For the study at large: Specimens from acute and convalescent COVID-19 originated in the United States, Italy and Spain.

This clone was detected once. The table came from immunoSEQ multiplex PCR; TCRdb's copy has only in-frame clones and leaves some out. The sample records 70,000 or so clones, about 86% being singletons. The sample comprised peripheral blood. This clonotype originated in a man aged 50 to 59 with acute or convalescent COVID-19.

CDR3: CAIIQGPYEQYF. The CDR3, as DNA: TGTGCCATCATACAGGGTCCCTACGAGCAGTACTTC. This rearrangement joins TRBV6-5 to TRBJ2-7, with D possibly TRBD1 on 6 matching bases. Germline loops: CDR1 MNHEY, CDR2 SVGAGI. The CDR3 extends over 12 amino acids. The germline V and J ends were trimmed by 10 bases and 2 bases, with 12 bases remaining between them.